A single sample gave rise to the 20 T cell receptor beta chains below, sequenced in a study of blood T cell repertoires in COVID-19. Sequencing was performed with immunoSEQ multiplex PCR; in TCRdb, only in-frame clones are kept and a portion is missing. The profile covers 70,000 to 95,000 clones, with around 82% appearing a single time and about a third taken by the ten largest. The sequencing input was peripheral blood. The receptors were gathered from a man in his sixties with COVID-19, enrolled during active disease.

This clone showed up just a few times. The chain recombines TRBV19 with TRBJ1-1; D remains unclear. The length of the CDR3 is 15 residues. CDR1 and CDR2 (germline): LNHDA, SQIVND (reference sequence). V shed 7 bases and J shed 4 bases, with 19 bases lying between them. The CDR3 sequence: CASKRREGAGTEAFF. CDR3 sequence (DNA): TGTGCCAGTAAAAGGAGGGAGGGAGCCGGCACTGAAGCTTTCTTT.

CDR3 protein: CASSQVAGYEQYF. DNA for the CDR3: TGTGCCAGCAGCCAAGTAGCGGGTTACGAGCAGTACTTC. The chain combines TRBV7-3 with TRBJ2-7; 7 bases agree with TRBD2. This CDR3 is 13 amino acids long. Germline CDR1 reads SGHTA; CDR2 reads FQGTGA. V shed 5 bases, J shed 4 bases, and the junction held 5 bases outside the gene matches.

The chain uses TRBV7-8 and TRBJ1-1; D may be TRBD1 (6 bases). The CDR3 runs 11 residues. V was clipped by 5 bases and J by 8 bases, with 9 bases between them. Germline V gene lookup returns CDR1 SGHVS and CDR2 FQNEAQ. The CDR3 spells CASSRGQEAFF. The CDR3 nucleotides are TGTGCCAGCAGCCGCGGACAGGAAGCTTTCTTT.

This clone was seen only once. The chain recombines TRBV9 with TRBJ1-1; D not certain. Per germline, CDR1 SGDLS and CDR2 YYNGEE. Trimming stripped 4 bases from V and 0 bases from J, with 7 bases between. The CDR3 covers 13 residues. The CDR3 is CASSFNLNTEAFF. The CDR3 DNA is TGTGCCAGCAGCTTCAACTTGAACACTGAAGCTTTCTTT.

The chain links TRBV27 to TRBJ1-6; D perhaps matches TRBD1 (6 bases). Germline CDR1 reads MNHEY; CDR2 reads SMNVEV (reference sequence). V gave up 6 bases and J gave up 7 bases, with 13 bases separating them. The CDR3 runs to 14 residues. CDR3 residues: CASRVRGANSPLHF. The DNA for the CDR3 is TGTGCCAGCAGGGTCCGGGGGGCGAATTCACCCCTCCACTTT.

The chain recombines TRBV7-9 with TRBJ2-1, with 7 bases that match TRBD1. V lost 1 base to trimming and J lost 6 bases; unmatched junction nucleotides: 3. The CDR3 has 14 amino acids. Germline assignment: CDR1 SEHNR and CDR2 FQNEAQ (reference sequence). DNA for the CDR3: TGTGCCAGCAGCTTAGAGGGGGCGAGCAATGAGCAGTTCTTC. Encoded protein: CASSLEGASNEQFF.

V usage is TRBV5-8 and J usage is TRBJ2-3, with 7 bases fitting TRBD2. Germline V gene sequence: CDR1 SGHTS, CDR2 YDEGEE. There are 14 residues in the CDR3. V lost 1 base, J lost 5 bases, and 4 bases stayed unmatched. CDR3 nucleotides: TGTGCCAGCAGCTTGAGGACTAGTAAAGATACGCAGTATTTT. This translates into CASSLRTSKDTQYF. The full variable domain, its missing parts supplied by reference TRBV5-8 and TRBJ2-3, is EAGVTQSPTHLIKTRGQQATLRCSPISGHTSVYWYQQALGLGLQFLLWYDEGEERNRGNFPPRFSGRQFPNYSSELNVNALELEDSALYLCASSLRTSKDTQYFGPGTRLTVL.

This clone was seen a single time. This chain links TRBV7-3 with TRBJ2-2; D is ambiguous. Germline V lookup: CDR1 SGHTA, CDR2 FQGTGA. The CDR3 contains 13 residues. V shed 5 bases and J shed 5 bases, with 9 bases lying between them. CDR3 loop: CASSPIHTGELFF. DNA of the CDR3: TGTGCCAGCAGCCCAATACATACCGGGGAGCTGTTTTTT.

The chain recombines TRBV10-3 with TRBJ1-5, with 9 bases identical to TRBD1. After removal of 8 bases from V and 7 bases from J, the junction contained 9 bases not matched to a gene. CDR1 is ENHRY, CDR2 SYGVKD, per germline. The CDR3 is made up of 14 amino acids. The CDR3 nucleotides are TGTGCCATCGCCCAGGGACAGGGTTTGCAGCCCCAGCATTTT. It encodes CAIAQGQGLQPQHF.

V gene TRBV6-4 combines with J gene TRBJ2-2; tentative D call: TRBD1 (5 bases). CDR3 length: 16 residues. Deletions cut 0 bases from V and 0 bases from J, with 8 bases between. Germline V lookup: CDR1 MRHNA, CDR2 SNTAGT. In DNA form, the CDR3 reads TGTGCCAGCAGTGACTCGGGGCCCTCGAACACCGGGGAGCTGTTTTTT. Translated, it gives CASSDSGPSNTGELFF.

In this sample, this clone turned up a few times. The V call is TRBV27, the J call TRBJ1-6; D may be TRBD1 (6 bases). This CDR3 spans 14 amino acids. The germline V gene encodes CDR1 MNHEY and CDR2 SMNVEV (reference sequence). The V end was cut by 6 bases, the J end by 14 bases, with 20 bases between. The CDR3 loop is CASSPGAGARALHF. Here the CDR3 DNA reads TGTGCCAGCAGCCCAGGGGCAGGCGCTAGAGCCCTCCACTTT.

The V call is TRBV2, the J call TRBJ2-5; 11 bases agree with TRBD1. Trimming removed 1 base from V and 5 bases from J; junction bases left unmatched: 0. The CDR3 sequence is 14 residues long. Germline assignment: CDR1 SNHLY and CDR2 FYNNEI. CDR3 in amino acids: CASSEGDRGETQYF. In nucleotides, the CDR3 is TGTGCCAGCAGTGAAGGGGACAGGGGGGAGACCCAGTACTTC.

The table lists this clone with a few counts. This chain connects TRBV4-1 to TRBJ2-3; D ambiguous. The CDR3 has 15 residues. The V and J ends lost 1 base and 0 bases respectively, with 8 bases between them. Germline CDR1 reads MGHRA; CDR2 reads YSYEKL. Here the CDR3 reads CASSQVTTSTDTQYF. DNA for the CDR3: TGCGCCAGCAGCCAAGTAACCACTAGCACAGATACGCAGTATTTT.

This chain links TRBV5-1 with TRBJ2-5, with D hard to call. In germline, CDR1 is SGHRS, CDR2 YFSETQ. V was shortened by 4 bases and J by 4 bases, with 20 bases between the two germline ends. The CDR3 totals 16 residues. CDR3 amino acids: CASSLGSVTLRETQYF. CDR3 nucleotide sequence: TGCGCCAGCAGCCTAGGATCGGTTACCCTACGAGAGACCCAGTACTTC.

V gene TRBV30 combines with J gene TRBJ2-1; 12 bases match TRBD2. V trimming: 0 bases; J trimming: 12 bases; junction bases outside the gene matches: 6. CDR1 is GTSNPN, CDR2 SVGIG, per germline (reference sequence). CDR3 length: 14 amino acids. The DNA of the CDR3 is TGTGCCTGGAGTGTACCTAGCGGGAGGGCCGGGCAGTTCTTC. Its protein product is CAWSVPSGRAGQFF.

The genes are TRBV5-8 and TRBJ2-7, with 10 bases fitting TRBD1. The germline gives CDR1 SGHTS, CDR2 YDEGEE. CDR3 length: 15 amino acids. V dropped 0 bases and J dropped 6; count of bases not matched to a gene: 6. The CDR3 here is CASSLVLTGGSEQYF. The CDR3 nucleotides are TGTGCCAGCAGCTTGGTATTGACAGGGGGCTCCGAGCAGTACTTC.

The chain is built from TRBV7-3 and TRBJ2-3; TRBD1 matches 7 bases. Germline V lookup: CDR1 SGHTA, CDR2 FQGTGA. The CDR3 is made up of 14 amino acids. The ends lost 6 bases at V and 4 bases at J; junction bases unmatched: 7. The CDR3: CASRQTGLADTQYF. CDR3 sequence (DNA): TGTGCCAGCAGACAGACAGGGCTGGCAGATACGCAGTATTTT.

The table lists this clone with a count of one. This chain connects TRBV9 to TRBJ1-2; 8 bases match TRBD1. The CDR3 covers 17 residues. Germline-derived CDR1 and CDR2 are SGDLS and YYNGEE. V lost 4 bases to trimming and J lost 5 bases; unmatched junction nucleotides: 16. This CDR3 reads CASSSRGRGLVGYGYTF. In nucleotides, the CDR3 is TGTGCCAGCAGCTCCCGGGGCAGGGGGCTCGTGGGGTATGGCTACACCTTC.

The chain uses TRBV20-1 and TRBJ2-7, with TRBD2 matching over 7 bases. The CDR3 spans 12 residues. V lost 3 bases to trimming and J lost 4 bases; unmatched junction nucleotides: 3. Per germline, CDR1 DFQATT and CDR2 SNEGSKA (reference sequence). The CDR3 sequence: CSASLGGYEQYF. CDR3 sequence (DNA): TGCAGTGCTAGTCTCGGGGGGTACGAGCAGTACTTC.

This chain uses TRBV18 with TRBJ1-6; D unresolved. Germline V gene data show CDR1 as KGHSH and CDR2 as LQKENI. V was clipped by 0 bases and J by 5 bases, with 8 bases between them. The CDR3 is 15 residues long. The CDR3 DNA reads TGTGCCAGCTCACCACCCGACGGGAATAATTCACCCCTCCACTTT. Translating gives CASSPPDGNNSPLHF. Supplemented by reference TRBV18 and TRBJ1-6, the full variable domain reads NAGVMQNPRHLVRRRGQEARLRCSPMKGHSHVYWYRQLPEEGLKFMVYLQKENIIDESGMPKERFSAEFPKEGPSILRIQQVVRGDSAAYFCASSPPDGNNSPLHFGNGTRLTVT.